This entry describes one TCR beta chain. Antigen unknown. This sample was included in a study of cytomegalovirus exposure and HLA in healthy donors. The PCR made use of 60 Vbeta and 13 Jbeta primers. The table came from immunoSEQ multiplex PCR; TCRdb's copy has only in-frame clones and leaves some out. The repertoire consists of about 240,000 clones, with 75% to 85% occurring once and the leading ten covering almost 8%. Trimming removed 4 bases at V and 2 bases at J, with 6 bases between. CDR3 length: 13 amino acids. In germline, CDR1 is MNHNS, CDR2 SASEGT. Findings and limits, study-wide: A later analysis reportedly found fewer N-insertions in an Asian-associated ancestry cluster than the approximately 730-donor mean.

The origin of this receptor is a woman in her sixties or seventies in good health and CMV-seropositive. The chain links TRBV6-1 to TRBJ1-5; D unclear. Sequencing was done on a sample of PBMCs. DNA of the CDR3: TGTGCCAGCAGTGCAGAAGGCAATCAGCCCCAGCATTTT. Residues: CASSAEGNQPQHF.